This record covers a single T cell receptor (beta chain). Its cognate antigen is unknown. The CDR3 sequence is 17 residues long. With V trimmed by 0 bases and J by 4 bases, 10 bases remained unmatched. Germline values: CDR1 SGHAT, CDR2 FQNNGV. The data stem from a study of shared clonotypes between healthy human individuals. In the study overall: There were three CD4 naive, three CD4 memory, two CD8 naive and one CD8 memory plates per donor. General study points: Relative to clonotypes present in all four donors, those not shared had lower generation probabilities.

Profiled with immunoSEQ multiplex PCR; TCRdb holds only in-frame clones, not every one. The sample contains 2.5 million or so clones, around nine tenths of which appear only once. The donors were adults (healthy and HIV-negative) with no recent acute infections or vaccinations. This TCR was recovered from a man between 18 and 29 years old in good health. The genes are TRBV11-2 and TRBJ2-5, with 8 positions matching TRBD2. Sequenced input: naive CD4+ T cells sorted from blood. The subset here: CD45RA+ positively selected. The CDR3 DNA follows: TGTGCCAGCAGCTTAGATCTTGACGGGAGGGCCAGAGAGACCCAGTACTTC. Its protein product is CASSLDLDGRARETQYF.